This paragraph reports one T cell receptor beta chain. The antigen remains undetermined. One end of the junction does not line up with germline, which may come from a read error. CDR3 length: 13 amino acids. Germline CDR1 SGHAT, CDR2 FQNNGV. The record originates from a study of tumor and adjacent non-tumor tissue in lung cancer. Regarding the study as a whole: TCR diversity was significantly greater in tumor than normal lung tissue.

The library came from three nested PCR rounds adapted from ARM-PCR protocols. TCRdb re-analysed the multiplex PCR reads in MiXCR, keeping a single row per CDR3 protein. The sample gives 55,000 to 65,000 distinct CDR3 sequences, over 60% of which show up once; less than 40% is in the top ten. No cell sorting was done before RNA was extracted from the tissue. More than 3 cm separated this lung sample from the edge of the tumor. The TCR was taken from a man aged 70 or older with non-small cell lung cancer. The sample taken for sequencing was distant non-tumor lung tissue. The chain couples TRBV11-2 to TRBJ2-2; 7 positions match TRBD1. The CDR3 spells CASSPQGIGEMFF. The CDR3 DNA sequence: TGTGCCAGCAGTCCACAGGGGATCGGGGAGATGTTTTTC.